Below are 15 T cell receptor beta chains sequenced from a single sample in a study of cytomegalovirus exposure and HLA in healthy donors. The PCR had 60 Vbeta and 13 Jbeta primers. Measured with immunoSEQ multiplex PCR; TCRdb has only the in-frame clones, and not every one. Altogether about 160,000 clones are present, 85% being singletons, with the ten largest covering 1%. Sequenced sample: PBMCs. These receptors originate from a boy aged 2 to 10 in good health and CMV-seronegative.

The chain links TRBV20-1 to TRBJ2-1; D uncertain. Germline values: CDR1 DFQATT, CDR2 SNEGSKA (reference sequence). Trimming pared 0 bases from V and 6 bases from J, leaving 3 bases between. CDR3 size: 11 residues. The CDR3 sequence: CSARDLNEQFF. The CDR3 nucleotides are TGCAGTGCTAGAGATCTCAATGAGCAGTTCTTC.

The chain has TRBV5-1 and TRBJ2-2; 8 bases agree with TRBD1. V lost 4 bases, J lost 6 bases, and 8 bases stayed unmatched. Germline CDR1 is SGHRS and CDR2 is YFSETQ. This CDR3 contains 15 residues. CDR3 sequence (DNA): TGCGCCAGCAGCCCTGACAGGGGTAACGCCGGGGAGCTGTTTTTT. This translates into CASSPDRGNAGELFF.

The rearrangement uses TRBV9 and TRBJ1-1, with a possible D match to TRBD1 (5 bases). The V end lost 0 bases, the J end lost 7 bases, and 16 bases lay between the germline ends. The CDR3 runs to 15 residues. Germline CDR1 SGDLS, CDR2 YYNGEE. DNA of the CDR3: TGTGCCAGCAGCGTAGAGCGTATTCGGAGGGGTGAAGCTTTCTTT. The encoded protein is CASSVERIRRGEAFF.

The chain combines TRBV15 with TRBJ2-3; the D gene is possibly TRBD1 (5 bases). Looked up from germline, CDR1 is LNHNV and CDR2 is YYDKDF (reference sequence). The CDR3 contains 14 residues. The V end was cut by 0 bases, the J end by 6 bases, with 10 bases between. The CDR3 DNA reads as TGTGCCACCAGCAGAGATCCAGGGAAGGATACGCAGTATTTT. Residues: CATSRDPGKDTQYF.

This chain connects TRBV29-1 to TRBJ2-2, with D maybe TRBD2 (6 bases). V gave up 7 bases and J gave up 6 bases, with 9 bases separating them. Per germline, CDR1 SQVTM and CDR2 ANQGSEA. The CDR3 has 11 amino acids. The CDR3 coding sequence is TGCAGCGCTCGCGGGGCCGGGGAGCTGTTTTTT. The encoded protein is CSARGAGELFF.

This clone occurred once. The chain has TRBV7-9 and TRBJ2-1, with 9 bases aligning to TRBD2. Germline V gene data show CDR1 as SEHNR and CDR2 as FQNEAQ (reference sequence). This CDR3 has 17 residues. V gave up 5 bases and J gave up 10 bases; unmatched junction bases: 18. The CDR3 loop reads CASSGTLGGGDLLEQFF. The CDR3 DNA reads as TGTGCCAGCAGCGGGACGTTGGGCGGGGGGGACCTACTCGAGCAGTTCTTC.

The CDR3 region is CASSGASDEKLFF. Written as DNA, the CDR3 is TGCGCCAGCAGCGGAGCCAGTGATGAAAAACTGTTTTTT. The rearrangement uses TRBV5-1 and TRBJ1-4, with D uncertain. This CDR3 contains 13 residues. The ends were cut back, 4 bases at V and 6 bases at J, with 10 bases in the middle. Germline V gene lookup returns CDR1 SGHRS and CDR2 YFSETQ. Filled out from reference TRBV5-1 and TRBJ1-4, the complete variable domain reads KAGVTQTPRYLIKTRGQQVTLSCSPISGHRSVSWYQQTPGQGLQFLFEYFSETQRNKGNFPGRFSGRQFSNSRSEMNVSTLELGDSALYLCASSGASDEKLFFGSGTQLSVL.

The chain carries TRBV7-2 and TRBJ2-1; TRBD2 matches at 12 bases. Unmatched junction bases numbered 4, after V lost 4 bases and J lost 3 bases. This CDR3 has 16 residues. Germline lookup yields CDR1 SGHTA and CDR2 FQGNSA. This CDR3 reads CASSSSGRAHYNEQFF. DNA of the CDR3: TGTGCCAGCAGCTCTAGCGGGAGGGCCCACTACAATGAGCAGTTCTTC.

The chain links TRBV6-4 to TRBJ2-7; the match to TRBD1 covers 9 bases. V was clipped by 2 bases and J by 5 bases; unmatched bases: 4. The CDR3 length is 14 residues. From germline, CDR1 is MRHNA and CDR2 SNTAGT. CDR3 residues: CASSDPWTGDEQYF. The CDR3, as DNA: TGTGCCAGCAGTGACCCATGGACAGGGGACGAGCAGTACTTC.

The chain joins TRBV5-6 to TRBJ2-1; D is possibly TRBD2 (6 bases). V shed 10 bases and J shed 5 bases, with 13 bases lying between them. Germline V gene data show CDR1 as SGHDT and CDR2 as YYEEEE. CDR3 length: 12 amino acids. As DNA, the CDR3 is TGTGCCTCCCTGGGGACTCACAATGAGCAGTTCTTC. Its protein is CASLGTHNEQFF. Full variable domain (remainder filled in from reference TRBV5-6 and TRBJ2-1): DAGVTQSPTHLIKTRGQQVTLRCSPKSGHDTVSWYQQALGQGPQFIFQYYEEEERQRGNFPDRFSGHQFPNYSSELNVNALLLGDSALYLCASLGTHNEQFFGPGTRLTVL.

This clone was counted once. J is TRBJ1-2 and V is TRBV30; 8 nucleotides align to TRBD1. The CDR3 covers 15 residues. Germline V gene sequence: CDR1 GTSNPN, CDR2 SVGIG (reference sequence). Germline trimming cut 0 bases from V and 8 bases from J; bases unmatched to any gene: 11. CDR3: CAWSVRGTGSIGYTF. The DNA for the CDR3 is TGTGCCTGGAGTGTACGTGGGACAGGATCAATCGGCTACACCTTC.

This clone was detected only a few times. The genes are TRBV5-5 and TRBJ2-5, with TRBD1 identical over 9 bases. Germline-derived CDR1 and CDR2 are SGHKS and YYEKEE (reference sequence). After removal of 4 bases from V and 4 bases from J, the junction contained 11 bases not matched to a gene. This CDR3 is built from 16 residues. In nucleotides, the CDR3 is TGTGCCAGCAGCGTACTCCTACAGGGGGCCCCAGAGACCCAGTACTTC. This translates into CASSVLLQGAPETQYF.

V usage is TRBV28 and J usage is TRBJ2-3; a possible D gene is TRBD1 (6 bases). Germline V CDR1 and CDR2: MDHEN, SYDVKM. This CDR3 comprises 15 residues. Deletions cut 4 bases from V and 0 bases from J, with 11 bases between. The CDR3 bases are TGTGCCAGCAGTTCGTACAGGGCTAGCACAGATACGCAGTATTTT. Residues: CASSSYRASTDTQYF.

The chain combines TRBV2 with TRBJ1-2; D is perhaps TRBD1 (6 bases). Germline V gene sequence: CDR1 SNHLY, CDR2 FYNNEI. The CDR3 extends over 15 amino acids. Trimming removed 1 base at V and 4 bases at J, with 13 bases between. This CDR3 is CASSEVGRGSYGYTF. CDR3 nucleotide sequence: TGTGCCAGCAGTGAAGTAGGCAGGGGATCCTATGGCTACACCTTC.

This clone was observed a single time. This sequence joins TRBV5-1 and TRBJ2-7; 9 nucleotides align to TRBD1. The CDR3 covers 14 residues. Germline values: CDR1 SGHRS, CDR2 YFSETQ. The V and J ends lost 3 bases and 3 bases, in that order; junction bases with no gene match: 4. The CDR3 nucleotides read TGCGCCAGCAGCTGGACGGGACAGGGCTACGAGCAGTACTTC. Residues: CASSWTGQGYEQYF.